This TCR beta chain was obtained from a study of metastatic and nonmetastatic thyroid tumors. Overall study: Thyroid patients, malignant and benign, had repertoires compared across blood and tumor or nodule tissue. Study-wide results and limits: The study reportedly found significantly higher TCR beta diversity in malignant thyroid tumors than benign nodules, in blood and tumor.

In the original processing: What underpinned the distant-metastasis classifier for papillary thyroid cancer was the set of CDR3 differences across clinicopathological groups. Via MiXCR, TCRdb re-called the PCR reads. The V and J calls here are based on TCRdb, not the publication. The sample lists approximately 25,000 clones, more than 25% occurring once. This CDR3 is built from 14 residues. The ends were cut back, 3 bases at V and 5 bases at J, with 13 bases in the middle. From germline, CDR1 is SGDLS and CDR2 YYNGEE. This clone was counted ten times or more. Its antigen is unknown. None of the patients had undergone any treatment ahead of thyroid surgery.

The sequencing sample was made of blood. The J gene is TRBJ2-3, the V gene TRBV9, with D perhaps matching TRBD1 or TRBD2 (6 bases each). This sequence was found in a male donor with papillary thyroid cancer or a benign thyroid nodule (not recorded which). Some clones in this sample may be carry-over from other donors' samples. The DNA for the CDR3 is TGTGCCAGCAGCGATAGGACAGCGGGAGATACGCAGTATTTT. It encodes CASSDRTAGDTQYF.